Listed below are T cell receptor beta chains from one sample, sequenced in a study of shared clonotypes between healthy human individuals. Only in-frame clones appear in the TCRdb table, and some are missing; sequencing was by immunoSEQ multiplex PCR. Here the sample spans hundreds of thousands of clones, approximately 96% being singletons. Sequenced sample: naive CD8+ T cells sorted from blood. These receptors were collected from a woman aged 25-40 years in good health. Each CDR3 is given with its conserved first and last residue.

v_gene	j_gene	CDR3aa
TRBV28	TRBJ2-7	CASSFRVNSYEQYF
TRBV7-9	TRBJ2-7	CASSLAQGTYEQYF
TRBV5-1	TRBJ1-1	CASSLSGLGTEAFF
TRBV13	TRBJ2-2	CASSPNLGTGELFF
TRBV9	TRBJ2-3	CASSLAGGADTQYF
TRBV5-3	TRBJ1-2	CARSLDRDNYGYTF
TRBV5-5	TRBJ2-5	CASSNSGSGLRETQYF
TRBV27	TRBJ1-2	CASSLVTGGSKGYTF
TRBV4-2	TRBJ1-2	CASSETGDYGYTF
TRBV28	TRBJ1-2	CASSLFRSRTGADGYGYTF
TRBV29-1	TRBJ2-1	CSVEGTRSYNEQFF
TRBV11-2	TRBJ2-7	CASSVGTGSYEQYF
TRBV28	TRBJ1-5	CASTLRGSNQPQHF
TRBV4-2	TRBJ2-7	CASSQSISRVREQYF
TRBV28	TRBJ2-7	CASRMGAYEQYF
TRBV2	TRBJ2-1	CASSESGGVNEQFF
TRBV27	TRBJ2-2	CASTDSPGELFF
TRBV6-6	TRBJ1-2	CASNSGEANYGYTF
TRBV28	TRBJ1-5	CASSLMAGNQPQHF
TRBV27	TRBJ2-3	CASSLGTSGRRETQYF
TRBV6-1	TRBJ2-3	CASSEKRYSTDTQYF
TRBV5-6	-	CASSSGQEANHEQYF
TRBV11-2	TRBJ2-3	CASSSPPGLAGADTQYF
TRBV7-6	TRBJ1-4	CASSLAHWSRPNEKLFF
TRBV15	TRBJ2-7	CATSRDPPGPYEQYF
TRBV27	TRBJ2-7	CASSSTRDRGRGQYF
TRBV27	TRBJ1-3	CASSPSPGHPSLGNTIYF
TRBV28	TRBJ2-2	CASRTGTGVTGELFF
TRBV27	TRBJ2-5	CASSSLLAGEQETQYF
TRBV27	TRBJ2-7	CASSLRGAASYEQYF
TRBV6-5	TRBJ2-3	CASSYGLRTDTQYF
TRBV7-6	TRBJ2-1	CASSAGGAVSYNEQFF
TRBV27	TRBJ2-2	CASRPDRGGTGELFF
TRBV20-1	TRBJ2-7	CSARLYEQYF
TRBV2	TRBJ2-7	CASSDRSGQGRYEQYF
TRBV4-1	TRBJ2-1	CASSHPTGASGTYNEQFF
TRBV28	TRBJ2-5	CASSLLRGRQNQETQYF
TRBV28	TRBJ2-7	CASRLGTAVSYEQYF
TRBV7-2	TRBJ1-5	CASSLVAWNQPQHF
TRBV11-2	TRBJ2-7	CASSLRGYEQYF
TRBV2	TRBJ2-7	CARTALTSGFTYEQYF
TRBV5-4	TRBJ2-7	CASSLRDNSYEQYF
TRBV28	TRBJ2-5	CASSPGRGRAEETQYF
TRBV11-3	TRBJ1-2	CASIRTGGPSNYGYTF